This TCR beta chain was identified during a study of T cells in Graves' hyperthyroidism and ophthalmopathy. As for this clonotype: Its antigen is not known.

RNA transcripts gave rise to amplified TCR beta CDR3 regions. First-round RT-PCR targeting the TCR CDR3 was performed with the HTBI primer set. TCRdb reprocessed the multiplex PCR reads via MiXCR and lists one record per CDR3 protein. The sample has around 500,000 distinct CDR3 sequences, under 25% seen once. The study, taken as a whole, reports: Most thyroid clonotypes expanded above 0.001 were also detected in blood.

The V gene lost 8 bases and the J gene lost 0 bases, with 14 bases spanning the gap. CDR1 SEHNR and CDR2 FQNEAQ come from the germline V gene (reference sequence). The CDR3 spans 15 residues. Sequencing used blood. The clonotype originates from a woman between 65 and 79 years old with Graves' ophthalmopathy. The chain links TRBV7-9 to TRBJ1-3; D is ambiguous. The CDR3 loop is CASSLMQNSGNTIYF. CDR3 DNA sequence: TGTGCCAGCTCCCTAATGCAGAACTCTGGAAACACCATATATTTT.